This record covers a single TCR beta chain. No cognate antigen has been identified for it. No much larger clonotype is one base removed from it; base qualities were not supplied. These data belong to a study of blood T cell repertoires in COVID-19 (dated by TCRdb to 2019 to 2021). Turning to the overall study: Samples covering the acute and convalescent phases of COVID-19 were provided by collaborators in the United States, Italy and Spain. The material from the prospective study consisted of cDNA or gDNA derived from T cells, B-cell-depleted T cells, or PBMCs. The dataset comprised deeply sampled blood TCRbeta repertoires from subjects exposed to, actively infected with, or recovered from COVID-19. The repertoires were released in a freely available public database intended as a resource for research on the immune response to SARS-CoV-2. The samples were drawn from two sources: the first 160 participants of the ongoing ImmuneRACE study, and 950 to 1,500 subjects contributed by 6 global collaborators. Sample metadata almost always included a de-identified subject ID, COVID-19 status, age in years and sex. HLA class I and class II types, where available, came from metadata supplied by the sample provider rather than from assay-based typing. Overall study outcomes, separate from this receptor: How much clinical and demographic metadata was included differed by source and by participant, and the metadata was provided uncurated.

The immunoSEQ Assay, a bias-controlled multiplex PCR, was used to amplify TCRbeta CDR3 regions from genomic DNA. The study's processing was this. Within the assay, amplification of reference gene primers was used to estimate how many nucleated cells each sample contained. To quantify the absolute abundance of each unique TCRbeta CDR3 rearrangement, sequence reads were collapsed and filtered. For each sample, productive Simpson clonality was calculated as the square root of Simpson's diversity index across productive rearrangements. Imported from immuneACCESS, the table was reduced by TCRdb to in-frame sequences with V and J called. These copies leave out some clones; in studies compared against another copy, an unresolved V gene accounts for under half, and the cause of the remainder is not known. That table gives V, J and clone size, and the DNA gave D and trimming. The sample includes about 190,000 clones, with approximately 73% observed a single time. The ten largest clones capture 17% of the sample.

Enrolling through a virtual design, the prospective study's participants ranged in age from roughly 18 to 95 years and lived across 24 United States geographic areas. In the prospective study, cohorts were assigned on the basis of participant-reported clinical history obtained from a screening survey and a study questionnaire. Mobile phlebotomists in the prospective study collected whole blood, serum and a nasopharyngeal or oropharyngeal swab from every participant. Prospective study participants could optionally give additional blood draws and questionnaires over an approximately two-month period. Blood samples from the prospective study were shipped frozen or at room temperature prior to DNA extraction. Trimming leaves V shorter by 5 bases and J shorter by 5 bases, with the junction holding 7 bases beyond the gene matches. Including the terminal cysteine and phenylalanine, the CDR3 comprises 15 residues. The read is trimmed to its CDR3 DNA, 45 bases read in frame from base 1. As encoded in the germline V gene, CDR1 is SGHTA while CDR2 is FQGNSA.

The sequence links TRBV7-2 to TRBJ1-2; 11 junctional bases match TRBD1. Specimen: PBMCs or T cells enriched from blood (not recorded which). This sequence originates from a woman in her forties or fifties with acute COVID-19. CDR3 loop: CASSQGQGAQYGYTF. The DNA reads TGTGCCAGCAGCCAAGGACAGGGGGCTCAATATGGCTACACCTTC.